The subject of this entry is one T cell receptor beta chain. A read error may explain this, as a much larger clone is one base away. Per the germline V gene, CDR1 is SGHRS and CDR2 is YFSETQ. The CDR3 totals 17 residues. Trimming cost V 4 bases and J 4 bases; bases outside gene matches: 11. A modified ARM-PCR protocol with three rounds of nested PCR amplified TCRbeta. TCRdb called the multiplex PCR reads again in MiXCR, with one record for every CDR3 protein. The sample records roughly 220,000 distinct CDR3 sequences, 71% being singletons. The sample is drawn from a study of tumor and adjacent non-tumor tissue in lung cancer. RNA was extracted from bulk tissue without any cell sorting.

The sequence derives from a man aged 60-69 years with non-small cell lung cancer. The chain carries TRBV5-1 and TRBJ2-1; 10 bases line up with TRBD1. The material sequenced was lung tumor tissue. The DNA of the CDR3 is TGCGCCAGCAGCATGGCCCTTGGACAGGGGGGATACAATGAGCAGTTCTTC. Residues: CASSMALGQGGYNEQFF.